Below, 7 T cell receptor beta chains from the same sample are listed, as sequenced in a study of identical twins. MiXCR was run by TCRdb on the 5' RACE reads, yielding one entry per CDR3 protein. The sample carries fewer than 350,000 distinct CDR3 sequences, about 8.1% recorded once. These data also featured in a second study, about yellow fever vaccine responses in identical twins.

The sequencing sample was made of memory (CD45RO+) T cells sorted from blood. Receptors originate from a woman between 18 and 30 years old in good health.

This chain links TRBV10-3 with TRBJ2-1; 10 bases are a match to TRBD1. Germline lookup yields CDR1 ENHRY and CDR2 SYGVKD. This CDR3 has 12 amino acids. Trimming cost V 11 bases and J 6 bases; bases outside gene matches: 4. CDR3 amino acids: CAFRTGGNEQFF. CDR3 bases: TGTGCCTTCCGGACAGGGGGCAATGAGCAGTTCTTC.

At least ten counts were recorded for this clonotype. This chain links TRBV24-1 with TRBJ2-1; D tentatively fits TRBD1 or TRBD2 (7 bases each). CDR1 KGHDR and CDR2 SFDVKD come from the germline V gene. V was shortened by 2 bases and J by 7 bases, with 17 bases between the two germline ends. CDR3 length equals 16 residues. The CDR3 reads CATSDSGRGGQNEQFF. CDR3 in DNA: TGTGCCACCAGTGATTCTGGCAGGGGGGGCCAAAATGAGCAGTTCTTC.

The genes are TRBV6-1 and TRBJ2-3; 9 bases are a match to TRBD1. CDR1 is MNHNS and CDR2 is SASEGT in the germline V gene. J lost 6 bases, V lost 7 bases, and 14 bases had no gene match. The CDR3 loop spans 16 amino acids. The CDR3 coding sequence is TGTGCCAGCATCTACAGGGGGCGGGGGTTCTCTGATACGCAGTATTTT. Translation: CASIYRGRGFSDTQYF.

This clonotype was seen ten or more times. The rearrangement joins TRBV5-1 to TRBJ2-1, with 10 nucleotides matching TRBD2. The CDR3 is 21 amino acids. V shed 1 base and J 0 bases; nucleotides not matched to a gene: 16. The germline V gene encodes CDR1 SGHRS and CDR2 YFSETQ. CDR3 region: CASSLKGAGGMLRSSYNEQFF. The CDR3 nucleotides are TGCGCCAGCAGCTTGAAGGGAGCGGGGGGGATGCTACGTAGCTCCTACAATGAGCAGTTCTTC.

This clonotype has more than one count but fewer than ten. The V call is TRBV6-4, the J call TRBJ2-1, with 13 bases identical to TRBD2. Germline V gene sequence: CDR1 MRHNA, CDR2 SNTAGT. This CDR3 has 18 amino acids. Losses at the gene ends were 4 bases for V and 4 bases for J; bases not matched to a gene: 10. The CDR3 DNA reads as TGTGCCAGCAGTGTCCGATATAGGACTAGCGGGGGATACAATGAGCAGTTCTTC. Translated, it gives CASSVRYRTSGGYNEQFF.

This chain joins TRBV12-3 or TRBV12-4 and TRBJ1-1, with D perhaps matching TRBD1 (6 bases). Trimming removed 6 bases at V and 6 bases at J, with 17 bases between. The CDR3 contains 14 residues. In nucleotides, the CDR3 is TGTGCCAGCAGATCTTTACAGGGTGGGGCTGAAGCTTTCTTT. Amino acid sequence: CASRSLQGGAEAFF.

This clonotype was seen at least ten times. This chain connects TRBV6-1 to TRBJ1-3; D uncertain. V was pared by 6 bases and J by 1 base, with 10 bases between. This CDR3 is 14 amino acids long. Germline CDR1 reads MNHNS; CDR2 reads SASEGT. The CDR3 sequence: CASSRSGSGNTIYF. DNA for the CDR3: TGTGCCAGCAGCCGGTCGGGGTCTGGAAACACCATATATTTT.